This TCR beta chain was observed in a study of blood T cells in healthy people across ages. The CDR3 totals 14 residues. Germline V lookup: CDR1 SQVTM, CDR2 ANQGSEA. Trimming took off 5 bases at V and 2 bases at J, with 16 bases between the two ends. As for this clonotype: A much larger clone differs from this one at a single base, so this may be a read error.

Each sample used at least 7 million PBMCs. Extractions gave at least 6 micrograms of total RNA per sample. Alongside a J-beta primer mix, a sample-barcoded 5' primer served in a second PCR lasting roughly 6 to 11 cycles. Per sample, CDR3-containing paired-end reads numbered at least 2.5 million. TCRdb analysed the 5' RACE reads with MiXCR anew, one entry per CDR3 protein. The sample has 730,000 or so distinct CDR3 sequences, around 41% seen once. This TCR was recovered from an elderly man in good health. The specimen was blood. The rearrangement uses TRBV29-1 and TRBJ2-7; D assignment may be TRBD1 or TRBD2 (5 bases each). CDR3 DNA sequence: TGCAGCGTTAAGGCCGGGACCATTACCTACGAGCAGTACTTC. Translating gives CSVKAGTITYEQYF.